The 22 T cell receptor beta chains presented below share a single source sample, sequenced in a study of CD8+ T cells in alopecia areata. As the sequencing template, cDNA was produced by extracting RNA and reverse transcribing it. Clones were sequenced by immunoSEQ multiplex PCR, and TCRdb holds only the in-frame ones, with some missing. This sample carries hundreds of thousands of clones, roughly 60% of them seen once, and the ten largest clones take about 0.88%. This sample's treatment: oral pan-JAK inhibitor, 5-10 mg twice daily. The input for sequencing was CD4+ T cells sorted from blood, taken at approximately week 51, from a patient treated with tofacitinib. The receptor source for this set is a human donor with alopecia areata.

The chain links TRBV6-6 to TRBJ2-5; the D is unclear. The V gene lost 1 base and the J gene lost 5 bases, with 5 bases spanning the gap. CDR1 and CDR2 from the germline V gene are MNHNY and SVGAGI (reference sequence). This CDR3 is built from 12 residues. The CDR3 loop is CASSYFGETQYF. The CDR3 DNA reads as TGTGCCAGCAGTTACTTCGGCGAGACCCAGTACTTC.

This chain connects TRBV30 to TRBJ2-7, with D perhaps TRBD2 (5 bases). V lost 3 bases and J 3 bases, leaving 12 bases between the germline ends. Germline lookup yields CDR1 GTSNPN and CDR2 SVGIG (reference sequence). This CDR3 contains 13 residues. CDR3 protein: CAWSPAGSYEQYF. CDR3 nucleotide sequence: TGTGCCTGGAGCCCCGCGGGCAGCTACGAGCAGTACTTC.

This clone was seen a handful of times. V gene TRBV5-1 combines with J gene TRBJ1-2; 12 nucleotides agree with TRBD1. This CDR3 region has 15 residues. From germline, CDR1 is SGHRS and CDR2 YFSETQ. V gave up 6 bases and J gave up 8 bases; unmatched junction bases: 11. The CDR3 DNA reads TGCGCCAGCACCCCAGGGGGGACAGGGGGCTCCGGCTACACCTTC. Residues: CASTPGGTGGSGYTF.

The chain has TRBV19 and TRBJ1-6; D gene uncertain. Looked up from germline, CDR1 is LNHDA and CDR2 is SQIVND (reference sequence). V was shortened by 6 bases and J by 6 bases, with 15 bases between the two germline ends. CDR3 length: 15 amino acids. The CDR3, as DNA: TGTGCCAGTAGCGAGGGCGACCGACCTAATTCACCCCTCCACTTT. It translates to CASSEGDRPNSPLHF.

V gene TRBV6-4 combines with J gene TRBJ2-2; weak D call: TRBD2 (6 bases). This CDR3 comprises 16 residues. Per the germline V gene, CDR1 is MRHNA and CDR2 is SNTAGT. V was shortened by 1 base and J by 5 bases, with 14 bases between the two germline ends. The CDR3 region is CASSDWGGVGTGELFF. DNA for the CDR3: TGTGCCAGCAGTGACTGGGGAGGAGTTGGAACCGGGGAGCTGTTTTTT.

The rearrangement uses TRBV7-9 and TRBJ2-7; TRBD1 agrees at 8 bases. Germline V lookup: CDR1 SEHNR, CDR2 FQNEAQ (reference sequence). Trimming cost V 8 bases and J 4 bases; bases outside gene matches: 10. The CDR3 has 14 amino acids. The CDR3 spells CASEGQGIGYEQYF. As DNA, the CDR3 is TGTGCCAGCGAAGGACAGGGCATAGGATACGAGCAGTACTTC.

The chain has TRBV7-2 and TRBJ2-1; TRBD2 matches at 9 bases. Germline V gene lookup returns CDR1 SGHTA and CDR2 FQGNSA. The CDR3 sequence is 16 residues long. V lost 5 bases and J lost 6; bases outside the gene matches: 11. The CDR3: CASSVGSSSGVNEQFF. As DNA, the CDR3 is TGTGCCAGCAGCGTAGGGTCATCTAGCGGGGTCAATGAGCAGTTCTTC.

CDR3 DNA sequence: TGCGCCAGCAGCCAGAACCACTACAATGAGCAGTTCTTC. It translates to CASSQNHYNEQFF. The chain joins TRBV4-1 to TRBJ2-1; D remains unclear. The CDR3 has 13 amino acids. The V gene lost 3 bases and the J gene lost 3 bases, with 6 bases spanning the gap. Germline values: CDR1 MGHRA, CDR2 YSYEKL.

The rearrangement uses TRBV15 and TRBJ2-7, with D perhaps matching TRBD1 (6 bases). The CDR3 loop spans 15 amino acids. Germline assignment: CDR1 LNHNV and CDR2 YYDKDF (reference sequence). The V and J ends lost 1 base and 9 bases respectively, with 19 bases between them. The CDR3 loop reads CATSRGSGTLTRQYF. For the CDR3, the DNA is TGTGCCACCAGCAGAGGTTCCGGGACACTTACGAGGCAGTACTTC. Full variable domain (missing parts from reference TRBV15 and TRBJ2-7): DAMVIQNPRYQVTQFGKPVTLSCSQTLNHNVMYWYQQKSSQAPKLLFHYYDKDFNNEADTPDNFQSRRPNTSFCFLDIRSPGLGDTAMYLCATSRGSGTLTRQYFGPGTRLTVT.

The chain couples TRBV29-1 to TRBJ2-1; TRBD1 matches 10 bases. With 6 bases clipped from V and 2 bases from J, the junction kept 4 bases outside the gene matches. CDR1 and CDR2 from the germline V gene are SQVTM and ANQGSEA. The CDR3 has 14 residues. CDR3 DNA: TGCAGCGTGGTCGACAGGGGGCCCTACAATGAGCAGTTCTTC. It yields the protein CSVVDRGPYNEQFF.

This sequence joins TRBV7-9 and TRBJ2-1; 8 nucleotides agree with TRBD1. CDR1 is SEHNR and CDR2 is FQNEAQ in the germline V gene (reference sequence). The CDR3 consists of 12 residues. Trimming at V came to 11 bases and at J to 0 bases, leaving 0 bases not matched to a gene. The CDR3 DNA sequence: TGTGCCGGACAGGGCTCCTACAATGAGCAGTTCTTC. Translated: CAGQGSYNEQFF.

The chain couples TRBV5-1 to TRBJ2-7, with D maybe TRBD1 (6 bases). Germline-derived CDR1 and CDR2 are SGHRS and YFSETQ. This CDR3 has 13 amino acids. V was clipped by 0 bases and J by 2 bases, with 6 bases between them. The CDR3 sequence is CASSLGGPYEQYF. CDR3 sequence (DNA): TGCGCCAGCAGCTTGGGGGGGCCCTACGAGCAGTACTTC.

This clone occurred a few times. The V and J genes are TRBV29-1 and TRBJ2-4; perhaps TRBD2 as D (5 bases). V lost 3 bases to trimming and J lost 0 bases, with 6 bases between them. This CDR3 region has 13 residues. Germline V lookup: CDR1 SQVTM, CDR2 ANQGSEA. CDR3: CSVEGVAKNIQYF. CDR3 in DNA: TGCAGCGTTGAGGGAGTAGCCAAAAACATTCAGTACTTC.

The chain joins TRBV30 to TRBJ1-5, with D possibly TRBD1 on 5 matching bases. From germline, CDR1 is GTSNPN and CDR2 SVGIG (reference sequence). Trimming pared 0 bases from V and 0 bases from J, leaving 9 bases between. This CDR3 is 15 amino acids long. CDR3 bases: TGTGCCTGGAGTGTGGGGACCTATAGCAATCAGCCCCAGCATTTT. This encodes CAWSVGTYSNQPQHF.

This clone showed up just a few times. V usage is TRBV6-5 and J usage is TRBJ2-5, with 7 bases that match TRBD1. This CDR3 contains 15 residues. The V gene end was trimmed by 2 bases and the J gene end by 5 bases; junction bases not matched to a gene: 8. The V gene's germline CDR1 is MNHEY and CDR2 SVGAGI. The CDR3 protein is CASSYQDRVMETQYF. CDR3 nucleotides: TGTGCCAGCAGTTACCAAGACAGGGTCATGGAGACCCAGTACTTC.

The chain recombines TRBV27 with TRBJ1-5, with 9 bases matching TRBD1. Trimming removed 5 bases from V and 5 bases from J; junction bases left unmatched: 4. CDR1 is MNHEY, CDR2 SMNVEV, per germline (reference sequence). CDR3 length: 14 amino acids. The DNA of the CDR3 is TGTGCCAGCAGTAAGGACAGGGGCGATCAGCCCCAGCATTTT. Translating it yields CASSKDRGDQPQHF.

This chain uses TRBV7-6 with TRBJ2-7, with D tentatively TRBD1 (5 bases). In germline, CDR1 is SGHVS, CDR2 FNYEAQ. The CDR3 is 14 residues long. The V end was cut by 3 bases, the J end by 4 bases, with 13 bases between. DNA of the CDR3: TGTGCCAGCAGCTTGGGCCCTTCAGGGTACGAGCAGTACTTC. It translates to CASSLGPSGYEQYF.

The chain combines TRBV13 with TRBJ1-6; 8 bases are shared with TRBD1. CDR1 is PRHDT and CDR2 is FYEKMQ in the germline V gene (reference sequence). The CDR3 length is 15 residues. After removal of 0 bases from V and 10 bases from J, the junction contained 5 bases not matched to a gene. The CDR3 region has the DNA TGTGCCAGCAGCTTAGGGGTTACAGGGGGGTCACCCCTCCACTTT. This sequence encodes CASSLGVTGGSPLHF.

The chain is built from TRBV30 and TRBJ1-2; D not resolved. Germline loops: CDR1 GTSNPN, CDR2 SVGIG (reference sequence). V dropped 6 bases and J dropped 6 bases, with 8 bases sitting between them. This CDR3 region has 10 residues. The CDR3 DNA reads as TGTGCCTGCCCGGCGAATGGCTACACCTTC. It codes for CACPANGYTF.

The V gene is TRBV9, the J gene TRBJ2-5; weak D call: TRBD1 (5 bases). CDR3 length: 13 amino acids. Germline V gene sequence: CDR1 SGDLS, CDR2 YYNGEE. V dropped 2 bases and J dropped 5 bases, with 10 bases sitting between them. The CDR3 spells CASSVNPGETQYF. DNA of the CDR3: TGTGCCAGCAGCGTCAACCCAGGGGAGACCCAGTACTTC.

This chain joins TRBV11-2 and TRBJ2-3; 10 nucleotides agree with TRBD2. Trimming at V came to 1 base and at J to 3 bases, leaving 10 bases not matched to a gene. From germline, CDR1 is SGHAT and CDR2 FQNNGV. The CDR3 length is 18 residues. CDR3 residues: CASSLVWAGTSETDTQYF. In nucleotides, the CDR3 is TGTGCCAGCAGCTTAGTTTGGGCCGGGACTAGCGAAACAGATACGCAGTATTTT.

This chain connects TRBV7-9 to TRBJ2-4, with D possibly being TRBD1 (6 bases). Trimming left V 5 bases short and J 13 bases short, with 15 bases between. The CDR3 is 12 amino acids. CDR1 is SEHNR and CDR2 is FQNEAQ in the germline V gene (reference sequence). CDR3 residues: CASSQDWTVQYF. The CDR3 nucleotides read TGTGCCAGCAGCCAGGATTGGACAGTACAGTACTTC.